Below, 23 T cell receptor beta chains from the same sample are listed, as sequenced in a study of blood T cells in healthy people across ages (dated by TCRdb to 2013 to 2016). Receptors were amplified or captured by 5' RACE. The instrument was an Illumina HiSeq 2500. The second PCR ran for roughly 7 to 12 cycles and used a J-beta primer mix along with a sample-barcoded 5' primer. In TCRdb, the public reads were trimmed at Q25 with fastp and aligned with MiXCR, with productive beta chains retained. Identical CDR3 proteins give one entry, which carries the most common genes and DNA. Here the sample has roughly 1.7 million distinct CDR3 sequences; 30% to 35% occur a single time. 10% to 12% of the sample lies in the top ten. The sequenced material came from blood. The source of these receptors is a woman aged 25 to 39 in good health.

This chain links TRBV14 with TRBJ2-5; D is ambiguous. The CDR3 covers 12 residues. V was pared by 3 bases and J by 7 bases, with 9 bases between. Per the germline V gene, CDR1 is SGHDN and CDR2 is FVKESK. This CDR3 reads CASSHRAGTQYF. The CDR3 coding sequence is TGTGCCAGCAGCCACCGGGCCGGGACCCAGTACTTC.

The rearrangement links TRBV20-1 to TRBJ2-1; TRBD2 might be the D (5 bases). The CDR3 is 13 amino acids. Between the trimmed V and J ends, which lost 3 bases and 6 bases, there was a span of 12 bases. Germline V gene data show CDR1 as DFQATT and CDR2 as SNEGSKA (reference sequence). The CDR3 DNA is TGCAGTGCTAGCTTTACTAGGTGCAATGAGCAGTTCTTC. This codes for CSASFTRCNEQFF.

V and J are TRBV7-2 and TRBJ2-1, with 12 nucleotides matching TRBD2. This CDR3 contains 15 residues. Germline V gene data show CDR1 as SGHTA and CDR2 as FQGNSA. Losses at the gene ends were 5 bases for V and 7 bases for J; bases not matched to a gene: 6. The CDR3: CASSKTSGRRNEQFF. For the CDR3, the DNA is TGTGCCAGCAGCAAGACTAGCGGGAGAAGAAATGAGCAGTTCTTC.

This clonotype was detected only a few times. The V gene is TRBV6-5, the J gene TRBJ2-4; TRBD1 or TRBD2 may be the D gene (7 bases each). V lost 5 bases and J lost 5, with 19 bases in between. CDR1 MNHEY and CDR2 SVGAGI come from the germline V gene. This CDR3 spans 16 amino acids. The CDR3 region is CASSPRGAGTENIQYF. In DNA form, the CDR3 reads TGTGCCAGCAGTCCCCGGGGGGCCGGGACAGAAAACATTCAGTACTTC.

As for this clonotype: At one boundary the junction diverges from the germline segment, which might be a read error. The J gene is TRBJ2-7, the V gene TRBV10-3, with 7 bases lining up with TRBD1. The germline V gene encodes CDR1 ENHRY and CDR2 SYGVKD. The CDR3 runs to 14 residues. CDR3 nucleotide sequence: TGTGCCATCAGACAACAGGGGAACTCCTACGGGCAGTACTTC. Protein product: CAIRQQGNSYGQYF.

CDR3 coding DNA: TGTGCCAGCAGCGTAGGGGGACAGGGGCTCGACACTGAAGCTTTCTTT. This translates into CASSVGGQGLDTEAFF. The V gene is TRBV9, the J gene TRBJ1-1; 10 bases fit TRBD1. V lost 0 bases, J lost 3 bases, and 5 bases stayed unmatched. Germline CDR1 SGDLS, CDR2 YYNGEE. This CDR3 region has 16 residues.

As regards this clonotype: One junction end disagrees with the germline gene, perhaps due to a read error. The J gene is TRBJ2-1, the V gene TRBV11-1; 9 bases match TRBD2. The CDR3 consists of 21 residues. CDR1 is SGHAT and CDR2 is FQDESV in the germline V gene (reference sequence). CDR3 loop: CASSSGRFVKGQREENNEQFF. In nucleotides, the CDR3 is TGCGCCAGCAGCTCAGGTCGTTTTGTTAAGGGCCAGCGGGAGGAGAACAATGAGCAGTTCTTC.

The chain links TRBV7-9 to TRBJ1-1; D ambiguous. Germline V gives CDR1 SEHNR, CDR2 FQNEAQ (reference sequence). The CDR3 is 11 amino acids. DNA of the CDR3: TGTGCGGGCGGTCCGGACACTGAAGCTTTCTTT. Its protein is CAGGPDTEAFF.

The J gene is TRBJ1-6, the V gene TRBV4-1; D unresolved. Germline loops: CDR1 MGHRA, CDR2 YSYEKL. The V end was cut by 3 bases, the J end by 0 bases, with 15 bases between. The CDR3 is made up of 18 amino acids. The CDR3 here is CASSQSGSGSSYNSPLHF. The CDR3 coding sequence is TGCGCCAGCAGCCAGAGTGGCAGCGGGAGCTCCTATAATTCACCCCTCCACTTT.

The chain combines TRBV20-1 with TRBJ2-1; TRBD2 aligns across 10 bases. The germline V gene has CDR1 DFQATT and CDR2 SNEGSKA (reference sequence). J lost 8 bases, V lost 6 bases, and 10 bases had no gene match. The CDR3 extends over 14 amino acids. The chain's CDR3 is CSARLAGLLDEQFF. In DNA, the CDR3 is TGCAGTGCCAGACTAGCGGGTCTCTTAGATGAGCAGTTCTTC.

The chain recombines TRBV4-1 with TRBJ1-1; tentative D call: TRBD1 (6 bases). The CDR3 loop spans 16 amino acids. CDR1 and CDR2 from the germline V gene are MGHRA and YSYEKL. Trimming took off 1 base at V and 4 bases at J, with 16 bases between the two ends. Here the CDR3 reads CASSQVYRGKGTEAFF. The CDR3, as DNA: TGCGCCAGCAGCCAAGTATATAGGGGGAAGGGCACTGAAGCTTTCTTT.

This clonotype was observed a handful of times. The CDR3 is CSAVAVAPLSRSTDTQYF. The CDR3, as DNA: TGCAGTGCGGTAGCGGTGGCGCCACTGTCTCGCTCCACAGATACGCAGTATTTT. J is TRBJ2-3 and V is TRBV20-1; tentative D call: TRBD2 (6 bases). The CDR3 totals 18 residues. V dropped 6 bases and J dropped 2 bases, with 27 bases sitting between them. The germline CDR1 and CDR2 sequences are DFQATT and SNEGSKA (reference sequence).

This clonotype came up a few times. The chain is built from TRBV2 and TRBJ2-7; no clear D gene. CDR3 length: 11 amino acids. Trimming took off 7 bases at V and 4 bases at J, with 8 bases between the two ends. Germline assignment: CDR1 SNHLY and CDR2 FYNNEI. CDR3 nucleotides: TGTGCCAGCACCCTGACTTACGAGCAGTACTTC. As protein: CASTLTYEQYF.

Concerning this clonotype itself: This may be a read error: a much more frequent sequence differs by one nucleotide. The chain combines TRBV3-1 with TRBJ2-1; D could derive from TRBD1 or TRBD2 (5 bases each). Looked up from germline, CDR1 is LGHDT and CDR2 is YNNKEL (reference sequence). This CDR3 is built from 15 residues. V was clipped by 0 bases and J by 10 bases, with 16 bases between them. This CDR3 is CASSQDGAAVYEQFF. In nucleotides, the CDR3 is TGTGCCAGCAGCCAAGACGGGGCCGCCGTCTACGAGCAGTTCTTC.

Worth noting for this clonotype: The junction and the germline gene differ at one end; a read error may be behind it. This sequence joins TRBV7-9 and TRBJ2-5; the match to TRBD2 covers 8 bases. The CDR3 is 18 amino acids. The germline CDR1 and CDR2 sequences are SEHNR and FQNEAQ (reference sequence). CDR3 amino acids: CAGSLGREAYSSQETQYF. The CDR3 region has the DNA TGTGCCGGCAGCTTAGGGCGGGAGGCCTACTCGTCTCAAGAGACCCAGTACTTC.

The chain links TRBV20-1 to TRBJ1-4; possibly TRBD1 for D (5 bases). V was trimmed by 6 bases and J by 10 bases, leaving 18 bases between them. The CDR3 contains 13 residues. Per germline, CDR1 DFQATT and CDR2 SNEGSKA (reference sequence). The CDR3 DNA follows: TGCAGTGCGGGGGGACGGGAGGACGGAAAACTGTTTTTT. It translates to CSAGGREDGKLFF.

Comments on this clonotype: One end of the junction fails to match germline, which may point to a read error. The V gene is TRBV7-2, the J gene TRBJ1-6; 7 nucleotides line up with TRBD1. This CDR3 is built from 16 residues. Germline CDR1 and CDR2: SGHTA and FQGNSA. The CDR3 nucleotides are TGTGCCAGCAACTTACAATCAGGGGGAACTAATTCACCCCTCCACTTT. It yields the protein CASNLQSGGTNSPLHF.

Remarks on this clonotype: This may stem from a read error, because a much larger clone lies one nucleotide away. The chain carries TRBV4-2 and TRBJ2-7, with 10 nucleotides matching TRBD2. V was clipped by 0 bases and J by 3 bases; unmatched bases: 5. Germline V gene sequence: CDR1 LGHNA, CDR2 YNFKEQ. The CDR3 is 16 residues long. This CDR3 is CASSQDRAGGRYEQYF. The CDR3 bases are TGTGCCAGCAGCCAAGATAGAGCGGGGGGGCGCTACGAGCAGTACTTC.

The V and J genes are TRBV7-9 and TRBJ2-3; 7 positions match TRBD1. CDR3 length: 14 residues. Germline V CDR1 and CDR2: SEHNR, FQNEAQ (reference sequence). Losses at the gene ends were 4 bases for V and 4 bases for J; bases not matched to a gene: 5. CDR3 in DNA: TGTGCCAGCAGCTCACAGGGGTGGGCAGATACGCAGTATTTT. Translated: CASSSQGWADTQYF. The full variable domain, with the rest looked up from reference TRBV7-9 and TRBJ2-3, is DTGVSQNPRHKITKRGQNVTFRCDPISEHNRLYWYRQTLGQGPEFLTYFQNEAQLEKSRLLSDRFSAERPKGSFSTLEIQRTEQGDSAMYLCASSSQGWADTQYFGPGTRLTVL.

The chain has TRBV20-1 and TRBJ2-2, with TRBD2 matching 7 bases. Trimming at V came to 1 base and at J to 5 bases, leaving 10 bases not matched to a gene. The CDR3 runs 16 residues. Germline values: CDR1 DFQATT, CDR2 SNEGSKA (reference sequence). Here the CDR3 DNA reads TGCAGTGCTAGAGTCGGGGGGAGCGGGGCGACCGGGGAGCTGTTTTTT. Amino acid sequence: CSARVGGSGATGELFF.

This clonotype has only a few counts. This chain connects TRBV7-6 to TRBJ2-1; TRBD1 is a possible D gene (6 bases). Trimming took 2 bases from V and 5 from J, leaving 16 bases between them. Per germline, CDR1 SGHVS and CDR2 FNYEAQ. This CDR3 contains 16 residues. CDR3 DNA sequence: TGTGCCAGCAGCTTATACAGGGAAGGTAATGACAATGAGCAGTTCTTC. Translation: CASSLYREGNDNEQFF.

This clonotype was detected only a few times. The J gene is TRBJ2-1, the V gene TRBV5-1, with D possibly TRBD2 on 5 matching bases. The V end was cut by 4 bases, the J end by 9 bases, with 11 bases between. The CDR3 runs to 12 residues. The germline CDR1 and CDR2 sequences are SGHRS and YFSETQ. The CDR3 protein is CASSPREGEQFF. The CDR3 DNA reads TGCGCCAGCAGCCCCCGAGAGGGTGAGCAGTTCTTC.

On this clonotype itself: This CDR3 fails to terminate in the conserved phenylalanine or tryptophan, so it likely reflects a read error. This chain joins TRBV2 and TRBJ2-5; D is undetermined. The CDR3 spans 14 residues. Trimming removed 3 bases at V and 3 bases at J, with 11 bases between. CDR1 SNHLY and CDR2 FYNNEI come from the germline V gene. CDR3 sequence reads: CASSDLKLKETQYL. CDR3 sequence (DNA): TGTGCCAGCAGTGATCTCAAGTTAAAAGAGACCCAGTACTTA.